These 10 T cell receptor beta chains came from one sample sequenced in a study of T cells in Graves' hyperthyroidism and ophthalmopathy (dated by TCRdb to 2018 to 2020). The library relied on multiplex PCR. Instrument on record: Illumina HiSeq 2000. TCR beta CDR3 regions were amplified from RNA transcripts. The TCR CDR3 was subjected to a first round of RT-PCR using the HTBI primer set and the Qiagen OneStep RT-PCR kit. The public reads were run again by TCRdb, first through fastp at Q25 and then through MiXCR, and only productive beta chains were kept. Every distinct CDR3 protein forms one entry, paired with its most common genes and DNA. Recorded for this sample are around 620,000 distinct CDR3 sequences; roughly 50% of them occurred a single time. The ten top clones hold 15% to 20% of the sample. Sequenced: peripheral blood or thyroid tissue (not recorded which). The source of these receptors is an adult woman with Graves' disease, either hyperthyroidism or ophthalmopathy (not recorded which).

The rearrangement joins TRBV7-9 to TRBJ2-5; no clear D gene. CDR1 is SEHNR, CDR2 FQNEAQ, per germline (reference sequence). The CDR3 contains 12 residues. Trimming stripped 4 bases from V and 4 bases from J, with 7 bases between. The CDR3 region is CASSSHLETQYF. CDR3 DNA: TGTGCCAGCAGCTCGCATCTAGAGACCCAGTACTTC. Full variable domain (rest looked up from reference TRBV7-9 and TRBJ2-5): DTGVSQNPRHKITKRGQNVTFRCDPISEHNRLYWYRQTLGQGPEFLTYFQNEAQLEKSRLLSDRFSAERPKGSFSTLEIQRTEQGDSAMYLCASSSHLETQYFGPGTRLLVL.

This clonotype was seen a handful of times. V gene TRBV10-3 combines with J gene TRBJ1-1; 9 bases are a match to TRBD1. Trimming cost V 4 bases and J 6 bases; bases outside gene matches: 9. CDR3 length: 15 residues. From germline, CDR1 is ENHRY and CDR2 SYGVKD. The CDR3 spells CAISGAGQGGPEAFF. CDR3 nucleotides: TGTGCCATCAGTGGAGCGGGACAGGGAGGGCCTGAAGCTTTCTTT.

The chain recombines TRBV10-2 with TRBJ2-7; TRBD2 agrees at 7 bases. V lost 2 bases to trimming and J lost 6 bases; unmatched junction nucleotides: 4. CDR1 is WSHSY and CDR2 is SAAADI in the germline V gene. This CDR3 has 13 amino acids. The CDR3 is CASSEGLVGEQYF. The CDR3 DNA is TGCGCCAGCAGTGAGGGACTAGTCGGCGAGCAGTACTTC.

This clonotype occurred once. The V gene is TRBV6-1, the J gene TRBJ2-5, with D possibly being TRBD2 (5 bases). Deletions cut 9 bases from V and 2 bases from J, with 10 bases between. The CDR3 covers 12 residues. CDR1 and CDR2 (germline): MNHNS, SASEGT. CDR3 bases: TGTGCCAGTATACCGGGACAAGAGACCCAGTACTTC. Translated: CASIPGQETQYF.

J is TRBJ2-1 and V is TRBV7-6; 7 bases are shared with TRBD2. CDR3 length equals 13 residues. Germline V gives CDR1 SGHVS, CDR2 FNYEAQ. V lost 6 bases and J lost 3; bases outside the gene matches: 2. The DNA for the CDR3 is TGTGCCAGCAGATCTAGCGGCTACAATGAGCAGTTCTTC. Protein sequence: CASRSSGYNEQFF.

The table lists this clonotype with many counts. The chain uses TRBV11-2 and TRBJ2-7, with TRBD2 identical over 10 bases. The CDR3 runs 15 residues. Unmatched junction bases numbered 9, after V lost 5 bases and J lost 5 bases. From germline, CDR1 is SGHAT and CDR2 FQNNGV. Here the CDR3 reads CASSLAGVLRNEQYF. As DNA, the CDR3 is TGTGCCAGCAGCCTAGCGGGAGTTTTGAGAAACGAGCAGTACTTC.

This clonotype was recorded at least ten times. V usage is TRBV7-2 and J usage is TRBJ1-2, with D perhaps TRBD1 (5 bases). From germline, CDR1 is SGHTA and CDR2 FQGNSA. The CDR3 contains 13 residues. The V and J ends lost 1 base and 4 bases respectively, with 7 bases between them. As DNA, the CDR3 is TGTGCCAGCAGCTTAGGACAGCTCTATGGCTACACCTTC. This codes for CASSLGQLYGYTF.

About this clonotype itself: Sequence at one end of the junction differs from germline and may be a read error. The chain carries TRBV29-1 and TRBJ2-6, with a possible D match to TRBD1 (5 bases). This CDR3 has 13 residues. Looked up from germline, CDR1 is SQVTM and CDR2 is ANQGSEA. The CDR3: CSAPEPGANVPTF. As DNA, the CDR3 is TGCAGCGCCCCGGAGCCTGGGGCCAACGTCCCGACTTTC.

Remarks on this clonotype: A much larger clone lies a single base off, so this may be a read error. J is TRBJ1-5 and V is TRBV5-5; D remains ambiguous. The CDR3 is made up of 15 amino acids. Germline V lookup: CDR1 SGHKS, CDR2 YYEKEE (reference sequence). Trimming pared 3 bases from V and 1 base from J, leaving 11 bases between. The CDR3 here is CASSSEGGSNQPQHF. The CDR3 nucleotides read TGTGCCAGCAGCTCGGAAGGCGGCAGCAATCAGCCCCAGCATTTT.

Note on this clonotype: Mismatch with germline at one junction end may stem from a read error. V usage is TRBV7-2 and J usage is TRBJ2-5; D uncertain. The CDR3 has 12 amino acids. Germline V gene lookup returns CDR1 SGHTA and CDR2 FQGNSA. The CDR3 region is CASSPSYGNEQF. CDR3 DNA sequence: TGTGCCAGCAGCCCGTCGTACGGCAATGAGCAGTTC.